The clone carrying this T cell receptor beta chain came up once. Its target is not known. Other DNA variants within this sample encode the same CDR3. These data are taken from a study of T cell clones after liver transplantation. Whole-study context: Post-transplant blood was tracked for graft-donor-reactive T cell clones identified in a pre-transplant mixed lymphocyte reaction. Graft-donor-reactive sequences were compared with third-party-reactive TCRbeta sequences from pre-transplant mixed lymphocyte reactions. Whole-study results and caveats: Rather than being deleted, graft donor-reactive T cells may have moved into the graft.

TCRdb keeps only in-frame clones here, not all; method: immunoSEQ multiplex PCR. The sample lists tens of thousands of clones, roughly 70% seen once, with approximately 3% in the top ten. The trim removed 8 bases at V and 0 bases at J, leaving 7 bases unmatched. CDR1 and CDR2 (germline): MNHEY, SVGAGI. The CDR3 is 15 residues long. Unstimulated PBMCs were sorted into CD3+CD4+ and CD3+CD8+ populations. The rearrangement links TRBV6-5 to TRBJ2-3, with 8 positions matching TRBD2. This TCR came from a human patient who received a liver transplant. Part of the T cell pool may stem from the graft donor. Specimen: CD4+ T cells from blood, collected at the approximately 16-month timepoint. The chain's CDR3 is CASSRAGASTDTQYF. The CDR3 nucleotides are TGTGCCAGCTCCCGAGCGGGGGCAAGCACAGATACGCAGTATTTT.